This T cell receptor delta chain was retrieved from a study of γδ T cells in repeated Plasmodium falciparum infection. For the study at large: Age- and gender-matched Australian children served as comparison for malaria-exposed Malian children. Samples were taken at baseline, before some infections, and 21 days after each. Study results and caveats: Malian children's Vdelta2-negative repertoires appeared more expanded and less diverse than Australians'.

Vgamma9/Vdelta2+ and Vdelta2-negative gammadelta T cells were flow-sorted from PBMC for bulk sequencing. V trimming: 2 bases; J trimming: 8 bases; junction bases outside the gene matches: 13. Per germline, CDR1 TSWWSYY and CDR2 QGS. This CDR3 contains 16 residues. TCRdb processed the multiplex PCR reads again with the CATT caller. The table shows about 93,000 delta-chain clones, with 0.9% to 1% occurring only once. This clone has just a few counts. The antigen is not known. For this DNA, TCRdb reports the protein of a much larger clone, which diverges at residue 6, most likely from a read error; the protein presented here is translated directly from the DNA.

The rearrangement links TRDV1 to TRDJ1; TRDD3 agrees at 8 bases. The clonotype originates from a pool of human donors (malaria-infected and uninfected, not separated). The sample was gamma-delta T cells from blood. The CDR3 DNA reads TGTGCTCTTGGGGAAATTCGGACCTGGGGGAGTACAAAACTCATCTTT. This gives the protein CALGEIRTWGSTKLIF.